The present entry profiles one T cell receptor beta chain with its context. Its cognate antigen is unknown. The sample originates from a study of identifying expanded T cells in peripheral blood. Study-wide results and limits: Over two and four weeks, about 15 and 19 clones changed, versus approximately 1.2 between replicates. Roughly 2-week clone count variance significantly increased as total template count grew.

Collection occurred without any documented infections or immune events in donors. Using immunoSEQ multiplex PCR, the repertoire was profiled, and TCRdb retains in-frame clones only, with some absent. This sample has about 130,000 clones, with 86% found just once. This TCR was recovered from a person aged 18 to 75 in good health. Sequenced sample: blood.

In DNA, the CDR3 is TGTGCCAGCTCTGATGTCGGCGGGAACACAGATACGCAGTATTTT. Protein product: CASSDVGGNTDTQYF. The chain carries TRBV2 and TRBJ2-3; D possibly corresponds to TRBD2 (6 bases). CDR1 and CDR2 from the germline V gene are SNHLY and FYNNEI. V lost 8 bases and J lost 2, with 17 bases in between. The CDR3 spans 15 residues.